The 3 T cell receptor beta chains reported below all come from one sample, sequenced in a study of shared clonotypes between healthy human individuals. Here immunoSEQ multiplex PCR was the method, and the copy in TCRdb shows in-frame clones only, minus some. The sample has about half a million clones, around 85% seen once. Material for sequencing was PBMCs. These receptors were taken from a woman in her thirties or forties in good health. Some clones in this sample may be carry-over from other donors' samples.

J is TRBJ2-1 and V is TRBV5-4; possible D gene TRBD2, 6 bases. CDR1 and CDR2 (germline): SGHNT, YYREEE (reference sequence). Between the trimmed V and J ends, which lost 4 bases and 2 bases, there was a span of 13 bases. The length of the CDR3 is 15 residues. CDR3 DNA sequence: TGTGCCAGCAGCCGCAGACTAGGGGCCTACAATGAGCAGTTCTTC. The encoded protein is CASSRRLGAYNEQFF.

Points on this clone: This likely traces to a read error, being one base from a far larger clone. The sample carries other DNA sequences with the same CDR3. The V call is TRBV11-2, the J call TRBJ1-2; D unresolved. Germline CDR1 is SGHAT and CDR2 is FQNNGV. The CDR3 extends over 14 amino acids. CDR3 in amino acids: CASSMEYNSYGYTF. The CDR3 nucleotides read TGTGCCAGCAGTATGGAGTACAATAGTTATGGCTACACTTTC.

This chain links TRBV7-6 with TRBJ1-1; possible D gene TRBD1, 5 bases. Trimming took off 0 bases at V and 0 bases at J, with 11 bases between the two ends. The germline CDR1 and CDR2 sequences are SGHVS and FNYEAQ. This CDR3 is built from 16 residues. CDR3 coding DNA: TGTGCCAGCAGCTTAGCTGCGGGGGAGGTGAACACTGAAGCTTTCTTT. This translates into CASSLAAGEVNTEAFF.